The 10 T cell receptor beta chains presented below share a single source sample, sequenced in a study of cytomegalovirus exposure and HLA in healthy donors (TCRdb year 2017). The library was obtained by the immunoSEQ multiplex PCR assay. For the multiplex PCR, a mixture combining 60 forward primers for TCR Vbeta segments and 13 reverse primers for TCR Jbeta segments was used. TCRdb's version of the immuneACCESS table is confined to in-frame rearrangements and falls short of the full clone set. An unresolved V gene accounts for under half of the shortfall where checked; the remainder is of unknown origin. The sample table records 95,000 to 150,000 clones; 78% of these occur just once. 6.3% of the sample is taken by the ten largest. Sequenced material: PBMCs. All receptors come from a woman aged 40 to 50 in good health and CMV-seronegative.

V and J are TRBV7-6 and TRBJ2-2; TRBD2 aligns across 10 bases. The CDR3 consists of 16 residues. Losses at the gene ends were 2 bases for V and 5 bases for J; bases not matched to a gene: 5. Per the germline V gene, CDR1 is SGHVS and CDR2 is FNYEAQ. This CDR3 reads CASSLPAGGGTGELFF. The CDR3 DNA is TGTGCCAGCAGCTTACCAGCGGGAGGGGGGACCGGGGAGCTGTTTTTT. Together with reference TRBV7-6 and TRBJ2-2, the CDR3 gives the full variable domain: GAGVSQSPRYKVTKRGQDVALRCDPISGHVSLYWYRQALGQGPEFLTYFNYEAQQDKSGLPNDRFSAERPEGSISTLTIQRTEQRDSAMYRCASSLPAGGGTGELFFGEGSRLTVL.

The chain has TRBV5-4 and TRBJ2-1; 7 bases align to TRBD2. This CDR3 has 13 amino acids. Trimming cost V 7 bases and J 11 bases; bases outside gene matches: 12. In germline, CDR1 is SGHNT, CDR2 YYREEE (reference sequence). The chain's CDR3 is CASEDVAGLKQFF. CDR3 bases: TGTGCCAGCGAGGACGTAGCGGGCCTCAAGCAGTTCTTC.

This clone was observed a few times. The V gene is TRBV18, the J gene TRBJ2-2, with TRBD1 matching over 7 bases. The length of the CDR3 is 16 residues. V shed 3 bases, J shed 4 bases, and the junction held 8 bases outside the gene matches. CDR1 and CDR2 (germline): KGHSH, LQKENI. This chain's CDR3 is CASSPPRDRVTGELFF. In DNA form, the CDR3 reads TGTGCCAGCTCACCCCCCCGAGACAGGGTCACCGGGGAGCTGTTTTTT.

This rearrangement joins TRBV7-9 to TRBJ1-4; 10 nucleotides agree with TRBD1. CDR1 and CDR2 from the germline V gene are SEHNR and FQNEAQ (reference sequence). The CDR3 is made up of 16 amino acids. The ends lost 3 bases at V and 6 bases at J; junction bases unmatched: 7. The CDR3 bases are TGTGCCAGCAGCTTCCAGCCAGGACAGGGGGATGAAAAACTGTTTTTT. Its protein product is CASSFQPGQGDEKLFF.

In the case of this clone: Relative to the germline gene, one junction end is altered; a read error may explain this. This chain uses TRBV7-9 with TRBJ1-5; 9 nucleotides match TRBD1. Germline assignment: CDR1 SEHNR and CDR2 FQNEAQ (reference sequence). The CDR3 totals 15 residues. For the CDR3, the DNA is TGTTCCAGCAGCTACGGACAGGGGAGCAATCAGCCCCAGCATTTT. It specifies CSSSYGQGSNQPQHF.

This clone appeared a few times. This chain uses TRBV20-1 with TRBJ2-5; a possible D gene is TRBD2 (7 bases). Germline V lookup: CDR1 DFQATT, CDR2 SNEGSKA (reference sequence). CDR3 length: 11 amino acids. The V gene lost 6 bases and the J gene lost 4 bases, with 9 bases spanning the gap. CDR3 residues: CSAGGLETQYF. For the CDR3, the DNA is TGCAGTGCCGGGGGGCTAGAGACCCAGTACTTC.

The CDR3 here is CASSPRGLNNEQFF. The CDR3, as DNA: TGTGCCAGCAGCCCCCGTGGACTAAACAATGAGCAGTTCTTC. The V and J genes are TRBV11-1 and TRBJ2-1; D perhaps matches TRBD2 (6 bases). Trimming stripped 5 bases from V and 5 bases from J, with 13 bases between. This CDR3 spans 14 amino acids. Looked up from germline, CDR1 is SGHAT and CDR2 is FQDESV (reference sequence).

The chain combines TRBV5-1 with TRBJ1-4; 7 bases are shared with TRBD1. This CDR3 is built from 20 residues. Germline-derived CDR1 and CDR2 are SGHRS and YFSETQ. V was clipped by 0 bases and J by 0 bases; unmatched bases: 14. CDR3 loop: CASSLVWSLDRKPTNEKLFF. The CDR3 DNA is TGCGCCAGCAGCTTGGTCTGGAGTCTGGACAGGAAACCAACTAATGAAAAACTGTTTTTT.

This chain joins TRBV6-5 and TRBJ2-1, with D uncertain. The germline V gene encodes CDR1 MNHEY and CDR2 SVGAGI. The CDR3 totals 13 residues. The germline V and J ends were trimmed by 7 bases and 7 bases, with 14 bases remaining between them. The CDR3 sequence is CASTRPPTNEQFF. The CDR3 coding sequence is TGTGCCAGCACTCGCCCCCCCACTAATGAGCAGTTCTTC.

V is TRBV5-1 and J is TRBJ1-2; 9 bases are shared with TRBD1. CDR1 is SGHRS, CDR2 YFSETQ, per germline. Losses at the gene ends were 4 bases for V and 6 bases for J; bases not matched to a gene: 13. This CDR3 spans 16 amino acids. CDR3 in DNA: TGCGCCAGCAGCGCTACCACCGGGACAGGGATGGATGGCTACACCTTC. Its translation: CASSATTGTGMDGYTF.